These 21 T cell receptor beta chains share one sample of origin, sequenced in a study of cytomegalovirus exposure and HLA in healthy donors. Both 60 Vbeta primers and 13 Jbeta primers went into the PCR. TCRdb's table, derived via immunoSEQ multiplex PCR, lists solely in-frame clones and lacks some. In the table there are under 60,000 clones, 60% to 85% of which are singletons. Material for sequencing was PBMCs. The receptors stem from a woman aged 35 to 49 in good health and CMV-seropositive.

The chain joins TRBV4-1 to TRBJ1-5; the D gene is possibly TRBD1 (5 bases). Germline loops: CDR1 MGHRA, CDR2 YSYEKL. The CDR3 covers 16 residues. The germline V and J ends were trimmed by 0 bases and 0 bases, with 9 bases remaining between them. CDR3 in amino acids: CASSQDGGDSNQPQHF. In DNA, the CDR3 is TGCGCCAGCAGCCAAGATGGGGGGGATAGCAATCAGCCCCAGCATTTT.

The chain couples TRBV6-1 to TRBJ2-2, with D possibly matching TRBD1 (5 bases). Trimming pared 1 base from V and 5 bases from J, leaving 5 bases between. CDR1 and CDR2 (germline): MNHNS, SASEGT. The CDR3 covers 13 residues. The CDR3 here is CASSEEGTGELFF. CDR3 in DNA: TGTGCCAGCAGTGAAGAGGGGACCGGGGAGCTGTTTTTT.

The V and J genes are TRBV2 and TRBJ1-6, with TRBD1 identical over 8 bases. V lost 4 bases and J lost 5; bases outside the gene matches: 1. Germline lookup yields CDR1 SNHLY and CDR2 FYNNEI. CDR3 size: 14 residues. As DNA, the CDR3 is TGTGCCAGCAGTGGACAGGGGAATAATTCACCCCTCCACTTT. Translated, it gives CASSGQGNNSPLHF.

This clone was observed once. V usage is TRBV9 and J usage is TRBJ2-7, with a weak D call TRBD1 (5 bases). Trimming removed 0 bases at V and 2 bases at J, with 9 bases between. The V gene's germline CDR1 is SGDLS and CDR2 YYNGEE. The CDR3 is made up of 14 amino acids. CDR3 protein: CASSVDGAAYEQYF. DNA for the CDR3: TGTGCCAGCAGCGTAGATGGGGCCGCCTACGAGCAGTACTTC.

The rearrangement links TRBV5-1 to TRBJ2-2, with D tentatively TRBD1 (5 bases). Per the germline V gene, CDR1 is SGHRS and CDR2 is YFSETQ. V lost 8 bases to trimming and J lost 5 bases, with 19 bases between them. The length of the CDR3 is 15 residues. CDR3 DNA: TGCGCCAGTCAAAAAATCGACAGTTTTACCGGGGAGCTGTTTTTT. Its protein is CASQKIDSFTGELFF.

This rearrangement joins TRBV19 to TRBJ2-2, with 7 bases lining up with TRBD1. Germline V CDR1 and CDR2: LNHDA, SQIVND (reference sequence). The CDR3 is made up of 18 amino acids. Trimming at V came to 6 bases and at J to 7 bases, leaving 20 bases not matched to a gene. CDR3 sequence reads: CASSLSRGRDLKSGELFF. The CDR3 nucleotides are TGTGCCAGTAGCCTCTCAAGGGGGCGAGACCTAAAGAGCGGGGAGCTGTTTTTT.

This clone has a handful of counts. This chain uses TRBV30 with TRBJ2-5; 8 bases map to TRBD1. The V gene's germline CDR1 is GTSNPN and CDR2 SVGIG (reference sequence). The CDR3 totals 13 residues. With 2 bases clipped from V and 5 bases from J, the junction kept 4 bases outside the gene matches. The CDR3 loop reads CAWSIRGLETQYF. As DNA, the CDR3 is TGTGCCTGGAGTATCAGGGGGCTCGAGACCCAGTACTTC.

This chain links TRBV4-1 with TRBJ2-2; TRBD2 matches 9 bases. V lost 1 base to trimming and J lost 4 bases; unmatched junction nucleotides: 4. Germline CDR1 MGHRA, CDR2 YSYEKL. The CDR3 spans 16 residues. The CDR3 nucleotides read TGCGCCAGCAGCCAAGCAAGCGGGGGGCGCACCGGGGAGCTGTTTTTT. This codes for CASSQASGGRTGELFF.

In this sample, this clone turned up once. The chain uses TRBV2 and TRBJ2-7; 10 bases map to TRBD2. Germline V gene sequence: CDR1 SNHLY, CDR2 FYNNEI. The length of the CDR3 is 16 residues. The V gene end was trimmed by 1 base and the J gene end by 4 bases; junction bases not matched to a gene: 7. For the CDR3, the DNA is TGTGCCAGCAGTGAAGGGGAGCGGGGGGGTATATACGAGCAGTACTTC. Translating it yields CASSEGERGGIYEQYF. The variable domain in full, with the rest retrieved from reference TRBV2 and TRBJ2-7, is EPEVTQTPSHQVTQMGQEVILRCVPISNHLYFYWYRQILGQKVEFLVSFYNNEISEKSEIFDDQFSVERPDGSNFTLKIRSTKLEDSAMYFCASSEGERGGIYEQYFGPGTRLTVT.

The CDR3 coding sequence is TGTGCCAGCAGCTTCAGGGTAGGGGATCAGCCCCAGCATTTT. Encoded protein: CASSFRVGDQPQHF. The rearrangement joins TRBV7-2 to TRBJ1-5; D might be TRBD1 (5 bases). V gave up 3 bases and J gave up 5 bases, with 11 bases separating them. CDR1 and CDR2 (germline): SGHTA, FQGNSA. This CDR3 spans 14 amino acids. The full variable domain, with the rest looked up from reference TRBV7-2 and TRBJ1-5, is GAGVSQSPSNKVTEKGKDVELRCDPISGHTALYWYRQSLGQGLEFLIYFQGNSAPDKSGLPSDRFSAERTGGSVSTLTIQRTQQEDSAVYLCASSFRVGDQPQHFGDGTRLSIL.

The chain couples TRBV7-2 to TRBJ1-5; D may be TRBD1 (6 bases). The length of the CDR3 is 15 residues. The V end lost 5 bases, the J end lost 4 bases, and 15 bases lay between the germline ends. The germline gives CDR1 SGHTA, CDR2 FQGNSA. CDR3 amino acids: CASSASGRGNQPQHF. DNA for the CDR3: TGTGCCAGCAGCGCGTCAGGGAGGGGGAATCAGCCCCAGCATTTT.

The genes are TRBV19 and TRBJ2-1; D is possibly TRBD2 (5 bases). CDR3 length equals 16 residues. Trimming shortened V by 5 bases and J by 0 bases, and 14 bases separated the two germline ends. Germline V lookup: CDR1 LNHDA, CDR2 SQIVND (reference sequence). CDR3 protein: CASSPRRQSSYNEQFF. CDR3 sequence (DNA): TGTGCCAGTAGTCCGAGGAGGCAGAGCTCCTACAATGAGCAGTTCTTC.

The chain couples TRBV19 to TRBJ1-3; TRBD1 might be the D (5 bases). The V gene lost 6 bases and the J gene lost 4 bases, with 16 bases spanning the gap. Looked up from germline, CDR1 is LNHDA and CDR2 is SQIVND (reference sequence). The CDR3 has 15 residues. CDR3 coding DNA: TGTGCCAGTAGCCTTCTAGGGGCAGGAGGAAACACCATATATTTT. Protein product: CASSLLGAGGNTIYF.

The CDR3 here is CASRENSNQPQHF. CDR3 bases: TGTGCCAGCAGGGAGAATAGCAATCAGCCCCAGCATTTT. The chain has TRBV4-2 and TRBJ1-5; D is unresolved. This CDR3 has 13 residues. Germline loops: CDR1 LGHNA, CDR2 YNFKEQ. V was trimmed by 6 bases and J by 0 bases, leaving 6 bases between them.

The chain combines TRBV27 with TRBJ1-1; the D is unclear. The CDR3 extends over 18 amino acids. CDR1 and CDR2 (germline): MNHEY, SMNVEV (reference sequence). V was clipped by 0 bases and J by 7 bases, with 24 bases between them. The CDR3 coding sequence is TGTGCCAGCAGTTTATCGGTGAGTACAGAGCCCGGCGAATTTGAAGCTTTCTTT. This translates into CASSLSVSTEPGEFEAFF.

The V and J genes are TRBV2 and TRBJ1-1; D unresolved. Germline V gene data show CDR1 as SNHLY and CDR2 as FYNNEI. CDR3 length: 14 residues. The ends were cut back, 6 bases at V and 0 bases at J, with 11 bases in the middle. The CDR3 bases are TGTGCCAGCAGATTCGAGGATATGAACACTGAAGCTTTCTTT. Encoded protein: CASRFEDMNTEAFF. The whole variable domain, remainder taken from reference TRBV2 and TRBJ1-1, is EPEVTQTPSHQVTQMGQEVILRCVPISNHLYFYWYRQILGQKVEFLVSFYNNEISEKSEIFDDQFSVERPDGSNFTLKIRSTKLEDSAMYFCASRFEDMNTEAFFGQGTRLTVV.

CDR3 in DNA: TGTGCCAGCAGCTTGGGCGGCTACTATGGCTACACCTTC. This encodes CASSLGGYYGYTF. This chain connects TRBV5-8 to TRBJ1-2, with no clear D. Per the germline V gene, CDR1 is SGHTS and CDR2 is YDEGEE. This CDR3 comprises 13 residues. Trimming left V 0 bases short and J 3 bases short, with 6 bases between.

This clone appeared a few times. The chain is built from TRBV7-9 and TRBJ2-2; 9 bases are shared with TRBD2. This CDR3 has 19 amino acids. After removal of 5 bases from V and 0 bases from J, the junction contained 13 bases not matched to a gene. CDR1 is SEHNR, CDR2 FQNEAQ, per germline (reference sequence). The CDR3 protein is CASSIMGAGGLANTGELFF. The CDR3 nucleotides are TGTGCCAGCAGCATAATGGGAGCGGGGGGCCTTGCGAACACCGGGGAGCTGTTTTTT.

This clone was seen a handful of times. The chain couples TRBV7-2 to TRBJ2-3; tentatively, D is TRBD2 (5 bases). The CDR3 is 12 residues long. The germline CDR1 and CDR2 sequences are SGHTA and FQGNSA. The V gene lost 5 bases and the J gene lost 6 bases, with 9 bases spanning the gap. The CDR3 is CASSPTGDTQYF. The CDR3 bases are TGTGCCAGCAGCCCTACGGGGGATACGCAGTATTTT.

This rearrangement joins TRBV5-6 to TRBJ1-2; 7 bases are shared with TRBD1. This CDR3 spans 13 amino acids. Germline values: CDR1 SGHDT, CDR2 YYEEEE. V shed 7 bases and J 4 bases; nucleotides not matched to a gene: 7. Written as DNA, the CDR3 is TGTGCCAGCTTCAGACAGGGTGGCTATGGCTACACCTTC. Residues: CASFRQGGYGYTF.

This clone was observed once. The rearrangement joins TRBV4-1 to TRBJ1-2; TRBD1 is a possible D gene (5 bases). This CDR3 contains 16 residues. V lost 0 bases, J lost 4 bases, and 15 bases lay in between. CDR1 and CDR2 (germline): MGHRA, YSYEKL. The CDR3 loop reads CASSQDQGGVGYGYTF. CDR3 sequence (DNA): TGCGCCAGCAGCCAAGATCAGGGAGGGGTCGGCTATGGCTACACCTTC.